These 21 T cell receptor beta chains came from one sample sequenced in a study of cytomegalovirus exposure and HLA in healthy donors. Primers included in the PCR were 60 Vbeta and 13 Jbeta primers. Repertoires were generated with immunoSEQ multiplex PCR, while TCRdb's copy carries only in-frame clones and drops some. Of more than 85,000 clones listed, more than 70% are singletons. Material: PBMCs. Receptor source: a man younger than 40 in good health and CMV-seronegative.

The chain combines TRBV9 with TRBJ1-6; a weak D match, TRBD1 (5 bases). The length of the CDR3 is 15 residues. V dropped 4 bases and J dropped 6 bases, with 14 bases sitting between them. Germline V CDR1 and CDR2: SGDLS, YYNGEE. For the CDR3, the DNA is TGTGCCAGCAGCCCGGGGGAAGGAGTTAATTCACCCCTCCACTTT. Protein: CASSPGEGVNSPLHF.

This chain uses TRBV5-1 with TRBJ1-1; 7 nucleotides agree with TRBD1. Germline CDR1 reads SGHRS; CDR2 reads YFSETQ. The V segment lost 2 bases and the J segment 0 bases; nucleotides outside the gene matches: 7. This CDR3 contains 16 residues. The CDR3 bases are TGCGCCAGCAGCTTAATAAGGGGGCCGGTGAACACTGAAGCTTTCTTT. Protein: CASSLIRGPVNTEAFF.

This chain links TRBV7-3 with TRBJ2-1; 12 bases map to TRBD2. V gave up 8 bases and J gave up 7 bases; unmatched junction bases: 12. In germline, CDR1 is SGHTA, CDR2 FQGTGA. CDR3 length equals 16 residues. CDR3: CASEGQTSGGSNEQFF. Written as DNA, the CDR3 is TGTGCCAGCGAGGGGCAAACTAGCGGGGGGAGTAATGAGCAGTTCTTC.

The J gene is TRBJ2-1, the V gene TRBV5-8; no firm D call. CDR1 is SGHTS and CDR2 is YDEGEE in the germline V gene. V shed 4 bases and J shed 3 bases, with 8 bases lying between them. The CDR3 runs 13 residues. The CDR3, as DNA: TGTGCCAGCAGCCTGAAGAGCTACAATGAGCAGTTCTTC. Protein product: CASSLKSYNEQFF.

The genes are TRBV6-5 and TRBJ1-1; 8 nucleotides match TRBD1. The CDR3 has 13 residues. The germline gives CDR1 MNHEY, CDR2 SVGAGI. V trimming: 5 bases; J trimming: 5 bases; junction bases outside the gene matches: 4. The CDR3: CASSATGETEAFF. The DNA of the CDR3 is TGTGCCAGCAGTGCGACAGGGGAGACTGAAGCTTTCTTT.

The chain recombines TRBV18 with TRBJ2-5; perhaps TRBD2 as D (6 bases). Trimming cost V 3 bases and J 1 base, with 12 bases left between them. CDR1 KGHSH and CDR2 LQKENI come from the germline V gene. The CDR3 loop spans 15 amino acids. CDR3 amino acids: CASSPQGLVQETQYF. The CDR3 DNA follows: TGTGCCAGCTCACCGCAGGGACTGGTCCAAGAGACCCAGTACTTC. The whole variable domain, filled in from reference TRBV18 and TRBJ2-5, reads NAGVMQNPRHLVRRRGQEARLRCSPMKGHSHVYWYRQLPEEGLKFMVYLQKENIIDESGMPKERFSAEFPKEGPSILRIQQVVRGDSAAYFCASSPQGLVQETQYFGPGTRLLVL.

V and J are TRBV28 and TRBJ1-1, with 11 bases identical to TRBD1. Germline CDR1 and CDR2: MDHEN and SYDVKM. V lost 5 bases and J lost 6; bases outside the gene matches: 11. The CDR3 is 16 residues long. Here the CDR3 reads CASSRNGQGARPEAFF. CDR3 in DNA: TGTGCCAGCAGTAGGAACGGACAGGGGGCGCGGCCTGAAGCTTTCTTT.

The chain has TRBV20-1 and TRBJ1-1, with D unresolved. The CDR3 extends over 11 amino acids. Germline V gene lookup returns CDR1 DFQATT and CDR2 SNEGSKA (reference sequence). Here the CDR3 DNA reads TGCAGCATCGGGAGGAACACTGAAGCTTTCTTT. Translating gives CSIGRNTEAFF.

This chain connects TRBV28 to TRBJ1-5, with 7 bases that match TRBD1. The CDR3 runs to 14 residues. V lost 8 bases to trimming and J lost 5 bases; unmatched junction nucleotides: 9. CDR1 and CDR2 (germline): MDHEN, SYDVKM. The CDR3 sequence: CASLLRQGYQPQHF. The CDR3 DNA sequence: TGTGCCAGCCTACTTCGACAGGGTTATCAGCCCCAGCATTTT. The whole variable domain, filled in from reference TRBV28 and TRBJ1-5, reads DVKVTQSSRYLVKRTGEKVFLECVQDMDHENMFWYRQDPGLGLRLIYFSYDVKMKEKGDIPEGYSVSREKKERFSLILESASTNQTSMYLCASLLRQGYQPQHFGDGTRLSIL.

The chain has TRBV2 and TRBJ2-1; 8 positions agree with TRBD2. There are 15 residues in the CDR3. With V trimmed by 6 bases and J by 9 bases, 13 bases remained unmatched. From germline, CDR1 is SNHLY and CDR2 FYNNEI. The CDR3 spells CASSPRTSQASEQFF. CDR3 coding DNA: TGTGCCAGCAGCCCCCGGACTAGCCAGGCAAGTGAGCAGTTCTTC.

This chain joins TRBV10-3 and TRBJ2-5; 8 nucleotides align to TRBD1. This CDR3 is 13 amino acids long. The germline CDR1 and CDR2 sequences are ENHRY and SYGVKD. With 10 bases clipped from V and 5 bases from J, the junction kept 9 bases outside the gene matches. Here the CDR3 reads CATLDRAGETQYF. CDR3 in DNA: TGTGCCACCCTGGACAGGGCAGGGGAGACCCAGTACTTC.

The chain carries TRBV30 and TRBJ2-3; unclear D gene. Germline lookup yields CDR1 GTSNPN and CDR2 SVGIG (reference sequence). The V gene lost 0 bases and the J gene lost 3 bases, with 7 bases spanning the gap. The CDR3 consists of 13 residues. The DNA of the CDR3 is TGTGCCTGGAGTGTACGTCGGACAGATACGCAGTATTTT. Amino acids: CAWSVRRTDTQYF. Full variable domain (missing parts from reference TRBV30 and TRBJ2-3): SQTIHQWPATLVQPVGSPLSLECTVEGTSNPNLYWYRQAAGRGLQLLFYSVGIGQISSEVPQNLSASRPQDRQFILSSKKLLLSDSGFYLCAWSVRRTDTQYFGPGTRLTVL.

The rearrangement links TRBV6-5 to TRBJ1-3; 7 bases line up with TRBD1. The CDR3 contains 12 residues. The germline CDR1 and CDR2 sequences are MNHEY and SVGAGI. J lost 10 bases, V lost 8 bases, and 8 bases had no gene match. CDR3 amino acids: CASGSTGATIYF. The CDR3 nucleotides are TGTGCCAGCGGATCCACAGGGGCGACCATATATTTT.

The J gene is TRBJ2-7, the V gene TRBV5-3, with unresolved D. Being an ORF, TRBV5-3 has a function that is uncertain. There are 12 residues in the CDR3. V was cut by 0 bases and J by 3 bases, with 4 bases left in between. The CDR3 DNA follows: TGTGCCAGAAGCTTGGGACTCTACGAGCAGTACTTC. This codes for CARSLGLYEQYF.

V and J are TRBV18 and TRBJ1-1; D perhaps matches TRBD1 (6 bases). CDR1 and CDR2 from the germline V gene are KGHSH and LQKENI. CDR3 length: 16 residues. The germline V and J ends were trimmed by 4 bases and 1 base, with 16 bases remaining between them. CDR3 protein: CASSRLPLQGNTEAFF. For the CDR3, the DNA is TGTGCCAGCTCACGCCTGCCATTACAGGGGAACACTGAAGCTTTCTTT.

The rearrangement joins TRBV7-9 to TRBJ1-2; possible D gene TRBD1, 5 bases. This CDR3 is 18 amino acids long. V was pared by 1 base and J by 2 bases, with 20 bases between. Germline CDR1 reads SEHNR; CDR2 reads FQNEAQ (reference sequence). DNA of the CDR3: TGTGCCAGCAGCTTAGGACAGACACCCGCTACGTACAACTATGGCTACACCTTC. This translates into CASSLGQTPATYNYGYTF. Looking up the rest from reference TRBV7-9 and TRBJ1-2 gives the full variable domain: DTGVSQNPRHKITKRGQNVTFRCDPISEHNRLYWYRQTLGQGPEFLTYFQNEAQLEKSRLLSDRFSAERPKGSFSTLEIQRTEQGDSAMYLCASSLGQTPATYNYGYTFGSGTRLTVV.

The chain links TRBV11-2 to TRBJ1-3, with D unresolved. This CDR3 is 14 amino acids long. The germline V gene has CDR1 SGHAT and CDR2 FQNNGV. The ends were cut back, 4 bases at V and 9 bases at J, with 16 bases in the middle. In DNA, the CDR3 is TGTGCCAGCAGCTCCGACATCCAGGTTGTCACCATATATTTT. Translating it yields CASSSDIQVVTIYF.

This clone has just a few counts. The V and J genes are TRBV7-9 and TRBJ1-1; 8 positions match TRBD1. In germline, CDR1 is SEHNR, CDR2 FQNEAQ (reference sequence). Trimming at V came to 5 bases and at J to 4 bases, leaving 9 bases not matched to a gene. The CDR3 length is 15 residues. CDR3 protein: CASSTSRQGITEAFF. As DNA, the CDR3 is TGTGCCAGCAGCACATCCAGACAGGGGATCACTGAAGCTTTCTTT. The full variable domain, in which reference TRBV7-9 and TRBJ1-1 provide the parts outside the CDR3, is DTGVSQNPRHKITKRGQNVTFRCDPISEHNRLYWYRQTLGQGPEFLTYFQNEAQLEKSRLLSDRFSAERPKGSFSTLEIQRTEQGDSAMYLCASSTSRQGITEAFFGQGTRLTVV.

This clone was seen only a few times. The chain combines TRBV19 with TRBJ2-1; D perhaps matches TRBD1 (6 bases). CDR1 LNHDA and CDR2 SQIVND come from the germline V gene (reference sequence). The V end lost 3 bases, the J end lost 10 bases, and 13 bases lay between the germline ends. The CDR3 covers 13 residues. CDR3 region: CASSIQGKGEQFF. CDR3 nucleotide sequence: TGTGCCAGTAGTATCCAGGGGAAGGGAGAGCAGTTCTTC. Together with reference TRBV19 and TRBJ2-1, the CDR3 gives the full variable domain: DGGITQSPKYLFRKEGQNVTLSCEQNLNHDAMYWYRQDPGQGLRLIYYSQIVNDFQKGDIAEGYSVSREKKESFPLTVTSAQKNPTAFYLCASSIQGKGEQFFGPGTRLTVL.

The chain is built from TRBV6-1 and TRBJ2-7; D unclear. With 0 bases removed from V and 5 bases from J, the gap between germline ends came to 8 bases. The CDR3 spans 13 residues. The germline CDR1 and CDR2 sequences are MNHNS and SASEGT. The CDR3 coding sequence is TGTGCCAGCAGTGAAGCCACCCAGAACGAGCAGTACTTC. This sequence encodes CASSEATQNEQYF.

In DNA, the CDR3 is TGTGCCAGCAGCTTGTGGTCGGGGCGGGGCACTGAAGCTTTCTTT. Protein sequence: CASSLWSGRGTEAFF. V and J are TRBV5-6 and TRBJ1-1; a possible D gene is TRBD1 (5 bases). The ends were cut back, 1 base at V and 4 bases at J, with 14 bases in the middle. The CDR3 contains 15 residues. CDR1 and CDR2 from the germline V gene are SGHDT and YYEEEE.